This is a list of T cell receptor beta chains from one sample in a study of CD8+ T cells in alopecia areata. Here immunoSEQ multiplex PCR was the method, and the copy in TCRdb shows in-frame clones only, minus some. The data contain 95,000 to 110,000 clones, around 50% of them singletons. The sample consisted of CD4+ T cells sorted from blood. These receptors came from a human donor in good health. The CDR3 runs from the conserved cysteine through the conserved F or W. Fields, in order: D gene, V gene, clone size, CDR3 length, J gene, CDR3 DNA, CDR3 protein. A D gene is named only where the DNA matches it firmly. The size entry is marked missing in some rows and otherwise reads once, few, many or a size class.

NA,TRBV5-5,few,15,TRBJ2-3,TGTGCCAGCAGCTTGCTAGCGCAAAGCACAGATACGCAGTATTTT,CASSLLAQSTDTQYF
TRBD2,TRBV7-2,few,15,TRBJ2-7,TGTGCCAGCAGCTTTCAGCGGGGGGGTGGCTACGAGCAGTACTTC,CASSFQRGGGYEQYF
NA,TRBV9,NA,14,TRBJ1-5,TGTGCCAGCAGCGTAGGAGACACCAATCAGCCCCAGCATTTT,CASSVGDTNQPQHF
NA,TRBV6-6,NA,13,TRBJ1-5,TGTGCCAGCCAGCAGAGGGCAAATCAGCCCCAGCATTTT,CASQQRANQPQHF
NA,TRBV4-3,NA,17,TRBJ2-3,TGCGCCAGCAGCCAAGAGTATCTGTTTGCTAGCACAGATACGCAGTATTTT,CASSQEYLFASTDTQYF
NA,TRBV29-1,NA,13,TRBJ2-4,TGCAGCGTCCAAGGGGGGTCAGCGGACATTCAGTACTTC,CSVQGGSADIQYF
NA,TRBV29-1,NA,13,TRBJ1-1,TGCAGCGTCACCGGGACGGTGAACACTGAAGCTTTCTTT,CSVTGTVNTEAFF
TRBD1,TRBV29-1,few,12,TRBJ1-2,TGCAGCGTGGGGACAGGGGGCCATGGCTACACCTTC,CSVGTGGHGYTF
NA,TRBV7-2,NA,17,TRBJ1-5,TGTGCCAGCAGCTTAGTCCCTAGCCCTTATAGCAATCAGCCCCAGCATTTT,CASSLVPSPYSNQPQHF
TRBD2,TRBV7-2,NA,17,TRBJ2-1,TGTGCCAGCAGCTTAGCGCTGGCGGGGGGGCCATACAATGAGCAGTTCTTC,CASSLALAGGPYNEQFF
NA,TRBV20-1,NA,11,TRBJ2-7,TGCAGTGCTAGGGGGATTTACGAGCAGTACTTC,CSARGIYEQYF
NA,TRBV5-1,NA,15,TRBJ1-2,TGCGCCAGCAGCTTGGACGTGGCCTCTAACTATGGCTACACCTTC,CASSLDVASNYGYTF
NA,TRBV2,NA,14,TRBJ2-7,TGTGCCAGCAGTGTAATCCTTAGCTCCTACGAGCAGTACTTC,CASSVILSSYEQYF
NA,TRBV28,few,13,TRBJ1-3,TGTGCCACATATCGGGGGCCTGGAAACACCATATATTTT,CATYRGPGNTIYF
TRBD2,TRBV30,once,13,TRBJ2-7,TGTGCCTGGAGAGGGAGGGCTTCCTACGAGCAGTACTTC,CAWRGRASYEQYF
NA,TRBV7-2,NA,13,TRBJ2-3,TGTGCCAGCAGCTATTCCCTCACAGATACGCAGTATTTT,CASSYSLTDTQYF
NA,TRBV30,NA,16,TRBJ2-3,TGTGCCTGGAGTGTAGGGAGTACTACCTACACAGATACGCAGTATTTT,CAWSVGSTTYTDTQYF
NA,TRBV2,few,13,TRBJ2-3,TGTGCCAGGAGGAAACTAGTCACAGATACGCAGTATTTT,CARRKLVTDTQYF
NA,TRBV5-4,NA,13,TRBJ2-3,TGTGCCAGCAGGACCCTAAATACAGATACGCAGTATTTT,CASRTLNTDTQYF
TRBD1,TRBV9,NA,15,TRBJ2-3,TGTGCCAGCAGCGTGGGACAGGGGGCAGGAGATACGCAGTATTTT,CASSVGQGAGDTQYF
NA,TRBV29-1,few,14,TRBJ1-2,TGCAGCGTTGGTACAGGGTTTACTAGCTATGGCTACACCTTC,CSVGTGFTSYGYTF
NA,TRBV5-1,few,14,TRBJ1-1,TGCGCCAGCAGTGGGACATCCATGAACACTGAAGCTTTCTTT,CASSGTSMNTEAFF
NA,TRBV4-3,NA,12,TRBJ2-3,TGCGCCAGCAGCCGTACAGGAGATACGCAGTATTTT,CASSRTGDTQYF
TRBD2,TRBV5-1,NA,17,TRBJ2-7,TGCGCCAGCAGCTTGGGACTAGCGGGGGGCAACACCTACGAGCAGTACTTC,CASSLGLAGGNTYEQYF
NA,TRBV6-5,NA,14,TRBJ2-4,TGTGCCAGCAGTTACTCCGGGGTCAAAAACATTCAGTACTTC,CASSYSGVKNIQYF
NA,TRBV5-6,few,13,TRBJ1-2,TGTGCCAGCAGCCGCGCAGAGGACTATGGCTACACCTTC,CASSRAEDYGYTF
NA,TRBV29-1,few,15,TRBJ1-1,TGCAGCGTTCTAGGAGGGGGGGTCGGATTTGGTGAAGCTTTCTTT,CSVLGGGVGFGEAFF
TRBD1,TRBV6-5,NA,14,TRBJ1-2,TGTGCCAGCAGCCACGGGGGGACAGGGCATACCTACACCTTC,CASSHGGTGHTYTF
NA,TRBV11-2,many,15,TRBJ1-4,TGTGCCAGCAGGAGAATGGGTTCGTTAGATGAAAAACTGTTTTTT,CASRRMGSLDEKLFF
NA,TRBV6-1,NA,14,TRBJ1-3,TGTGCCAGCAGTGAAGGAAGGTTTCTGAACACCATATATTTT,CASSEGRFLNTIYF
NA,TRBV7-2,NA,14,TRBJ2-2,TGTGCCAGCAGCTCAAGGGGGGACACCGGGGAGCTGTTTTTT,CASSSRGDTGELFF
TRBD1,TRBV2,NA,13,TRBJ2-2,TGTGCCAGCAAGGGACAGGGTCCCGGGGAGCTGTTTTTT,CASKGQGPGELFF
TRBD1,TRBV7-9,NA,15,TRBJ1-2,TGTGCCAGCAGCTTATGGACAGGGGGCGACTATGGCTACACCTTC,CASSLWTGGDYGYTF
TRBD1,TRBV27,NA,18,TRBJ1-5,TGTGCCAGCAGTTTAGGAGGACAGGGGGCCTATAGCAATCAGCCCCAGCATTTT,CASSLGGQGAYSNQPQHF
NA,TRBV29-1,NA,16,TRBJ2-6,TGCAGCGTACGGACGGGTGAAAACTCTGGGGCCAACGTCCTGACTTTC,CSVRTGENSGANVLTF
TRBD2,TRBV2,NA,16,TRBJ2-7,TGTGCCAGCTGGGCTAGCGGGGGGGCCTCCGACTACGAGCAGTACTTC,CASWASGGASDYEQYF
TRBD1,TRBV11-2,NA,14,TRBJ2-7,TGTGCCAGCAGCTGGGAAGGGGGCCAGCGCGAGCAGTACTTC,CASSWEGGQREQYF